The 23 T cell receptor beta chains below were found in one sample sequenced in a study of CD8+ T cells in alopecia areata. Treatment: oral pan-JAK inhibitor, 5-10 mg twice daily. RNA was isolated and reverse transcribed to cDNA, the sequencing template. Method: immunoSEQ multiplex PCR; TCRdb's copy keeps in-frame clones and lacks some. The sample records 120,000 or so clones, approximately 60% being singletons. Sequencing was performed on CD4+ T cells sorted from blood, taken at week 4, from a patient treated with tofacitinib. The receptors were gathered from a human donor with alopecia areata.

On this clone itself: Other DNA sequences in this specimen translate into the identical CDR3. The rearrangement joins TRBV15 to TRBJ2-5; unclear D gene. Trimming took off 3 bases at V and 4 bases at J, with 9 bases between the two ends. Germline assignment: CDR1 LNHNV and CDR2 YYDKDF (reference sequence). This CDR3 is built from 13 residues. CDR3 region: CATSSGVRETQYF. The CDR3 DNA reads as TGTGCCACCAGCAGTGGGGTACGAGAGACCCAGTACTTC.

The genes are TRBV29-1 and TRBJ2-2, with D possibly TRBD1 on 6 matching bases. Germline-derived CDR1 and CDR2 are SQVTM and ANQGSEA. The CDR3 extends over 13 amino acids. V lost 4 bases and J lost 0, with 6 bases in between. In DNA form, the CDR3 reads TGCAGCGTTGGACAGGCGAACACCGGGGAGCTGTTTTTT. As protein: CSVGQANTGELFF.

This chain uses TRBV11-1 with TRBJ2-7; possible D gene TRBD1, 6 bases. There are 16 residues in the CDR3. The V gene lost 2 bases and the J gene lost 0 bases, with 14 bases spanning the gap. Germline V gene data show CDR1 as SGHAT and CDR2 as FQDESV (reference sequence). DNA of the CDR3: TGTGCCAGCAGCTTACCGAGGACAGCGAGCTCCTACGAGCAGTACTTC. It yields the protein CASSLPRTASSYEQYF.

The chain combines TRBV18 with TRBJ2-7; 13 nucleotides match TRBD2. The germline gives CDR1 KGHSH, CDR2 LQKENI. This CDR3 has 16 amino acids. Unmatched junction bases numbered 7, after V lost 3 bases and J lost 5 bases. The CDR3 protein is CASSPRQLAGGHEQYF. The CDR3 DNA reads as TGTGCCAGCTCACCTCGGCAACTAGCGGGAGGGCACGAGCAGTACTTC.

The V and J genes are TRBV5-1 and TRBJ2-7; 7 positions agree with TRBD2. The CDR3 loop spans 14 amino acids. Per the germline V gene, CDR1 is SGHRS and CDR2 is YFSETQ. V dropped 4 bases and J dropped 2; count of bases not matched to a gene: 6. CDR3 in amino acids: CASSRSGLTYEQYF. CDR3 DNA sequence: TGCGCCAGCAGCCGTAGCGGGCTGACCTACGAGCAGTACTTC.

This chain joins TRBV2 and TRBJ1-2; D may be TRBD1 (5 bases). V was cut by 7 bases and J by 4 bases, with 7 bases left in between. The CDR3 totals 11 residues. Germline lookup yields CDR1 SNHLY and CDR2 FYNNEI. In nucleotides, the CDR3 is TGTGCCAGCACCCAGGGCTATGGCTACACCTTC. It is translated as CASTQGYGYTF. Full variable domain (missing parts from reference TRBV2 and TRBJ1-2): EPEVTQTPSHQVTQMGQEVILRCVPISNHLYFYWYRQILGQKVEFLVSFYNNEISEKSEIFDDQFSVERPDGSNFTLKIRSTKLEDSAMYFCASTQGYGYTFGSGTRLTVV.

The genes are TRBV5-1 and TRBJ1-1, with unresolved D. The CDR3 length is 14 residues. The germline gives CDR1 SGHRS, CDR2 YFSETQ. With 4 bases removed from V and 6 bases from J, the gap between germline ends came to 16 bases. In nucleotides, the CDR3 is TGCGCCAGCAGCGGAACGGAGCGGACGGCTGAAGCTTTCTTT. Its protein is CASSGTERTAEAFF.

In its sample, this clone was seen a few times. The chain has TRBV29-1 and TRBJ2-4, with D possibly being TRBD1 (6 bases). The V and J ends lost 7 bases and 7 bases respectively, with 29 bases between them. Germline values: CDR1 SQVTM, CDR2 ANQGSEA. The CDR3 runs to 17 residues. This CDR3 reads CSATLDRFFRGRNIQYF. The CDR3 nucleotides are TGCAGCGCTACACTAGACAGGTTCTTCAGGGGTAGGAACATTCAGTACTTC.

This clone was observed a handful of times. The chain recombines TRBV25-1 with TRBJ1-2; unclear D gene. V was clipped by 5 bases and J by 2 bases, with 9 bases between them. Germline-derived CDR1 and CDR2 are MGHDK and SYGVNS. CDR3 length: 13 amino acids. The CDR3 sequence: CASSLTENYGYTF. The CDR3 DNA follows: TGTGCCAGCAGTCTAACTGAGAACTATGGCTACACCTTC.

The chain recombines TRBV7-2 with TRBJ1-1, with D unclear. The CDR3 is made up of 13 amino acids. Germline CDR1 SGHTA, CDR2 FQGNSA. The germline V and J ends were trimmed by 1 base and 7 bases, with 10 bases remaining between them. The CDR3 loop reads CASSLGRFYEAFF. DNA for the CDR3: TGTGCCAGCAGCTTAGGCAGGTTCTATGAAGCTTTCTTT.

This clone was counted only a few times. The chain combines TRBV29-1 with TRBJ1-2, with a tentative D call TRBD1 (6 bases). The CDR3 runs to 13 residues. From germline, CDR1 is SQVTM and CDR2 ANQGSEA. With 1 base removed from V and 5 bases from J, the gap between germline ends came to 11 bases. The CDR3 loop is CSVEASGEYGYTF. As DNA, the CDR3 is TGCAGCGTTGAAGCGTCAGGGGAGTATGGCTACACCTTC.

V usage is TRBV18 and J usage is TRBJ1-1; a weak D match, TRBD1 (6 bases). V gave up 8 bases and J gave up 1 base, with 11 bases separating them. CDR1 is KGHSH, CDR2 LQKENI, per germline. The CDR3 is 13 amino acids. The CDR3 bases are TGTGCCAGCCAAGGGGGGGCGAACACTGAAGCTTTCTTT. Its translation is CASQGGANTEAFF.

The chain uses TRBV30 and TRBJ1-2, with TRBD1 identical over 7 bases. Per the germline V gene, CDR1 is GTSNPN and CDR2 is SVGIG (reference sequence). V dropped 0 bases and J dropped 0; count of bases not matched to a gene: 1. The CDR3 sequence is 14 residues long. CDR3 in amino acids: CAWSVQGPNYGYTF. The CDR3 nucleotides read TGTGCCTGGAGTGTACAGGGGCCTAACTATGGCTACACCTTC.

This chain links TRBV7-3 with TRBJ1-2; D is undetermined. Trimming stripped 2 bases from V and 4 bases from J, with 8 bases between. Germline values: CDR1 SGHTA, CDR2 FQGTGA. The CDR3 consists of 13 residues. The CDR3 DNA reads as TGTGCCAGCAGCTTACGCCACATCTATGGCTACACCTTC. It yields the protein CASSLRHIYGYTF.

This rearrangement joins TRBV29-1 to TRBJ1-5; D is uncertain. V was shortened by 0 bases and J by 3 bases, with 9 bases between the two germline ends. The CDR3 has 14 amino acids. Per germline, CDR1 SQVTM and CDR2 ANQGSEA. The CDR3 sequence is CSVEDAEPNQPQHF. In DNA, the CDR3 is TGCAGCGTTGAAGACGCAGAACCCAATCAGCCCCAGCATTTT.

V gene TRBV5-1 combines with J gene TRBJ1-2; 7 bases agree with TRBD1. Germline CDR1 is SGHRS and CDR2 is YFSETQ. With V trimmed by 0 bases and J by 7 bases, 6 bases remained unmatched. This CDR3 contains 14 residues. The CDR3 sequence: CASSLGAQGSGYTF. The CDR3, as DNA: TGCGCCAGCAGCTTGGGTGCACAGGGGAGTGGCTACACCTTC.

J is TRBJ1-1 and V is TRBV5-6, with D perhaps matching TRBD1 (5 bases). There are 13 residues in the CDR3. The V end was cut by 4 bases, the J end by 10 bases, with 17 bases between. The germline CDR1 and CDR2 sequences are SGHDT and YYEEEE. The CDR3 DNA sequence: TGTGCCAGCAGCACCGGGACCCGCATGGCAGCTTTCTTT. It yields the protein CASSTGTRMAAFF.

The chain carries TRBV29-1 and TRBJ1-2; D is uncertain. CDR3 length: 12 residues. From germline, CDR1 is SQVTM and CDR2 ANQGSEA. V lost 3 bases, J lost 8 bases, and 13 bases lay in between. CDR3 sequence reads: CSVDLWSLGYTF. CDR3 nucleotides: TGCAGCGTTGATTTGTGGAGTTTGGGCTACACCTTC.

V is TRBV30 and J is TRBJ1-5; TRBD1 matches 7 bases. Germline values: CDR1 GTSNPN, CDR2 SVGIG (reference sequence). The ends lost 0 bases at V and 6 bases at J; junction bases unmatched: 8. The CDR3 loop spans 15 amino acids. CDR3 region: CAWSVRDSGSQPQHF. Written as DNA, the CDR3 is TGTGCCTGGAGTGTACGGGACAGTGGTAGTCAGCCCCAGCATTTT.

The V gene is TRBV25-1, the J gene TRBJ1-2; 8 bases match TRBD1. The CDR3 is 14 residues long. V gave up 6 bases and J gave up 8 bases; unmatched junction bases: 11. Per germline, CDR1 MGHDK and CDR2 SYGVNS. CDR3 DNA sequence: TGTGCCAGCAGCGCCAGCGACAGGGGAGGCGGCTACACCTTC. Translated, it gives CASSASDRGGGYTF.

CDR3 residues: CASSPLGASGGPSSYNEQFF. The CDR3 bases are TGTGCCAGCAGCCCCCTGGGTGCTAGCGGGGGTCCGAGCTCCTACAATGAGCAGTTCTTC. The rearrangement uses TRBV4-2 and TRBJ2-1, with TRBD2 identical over 10 bases. The V and J ends lost 4 bases and 0 bases, in that order; junction bases with no gene match: 15. Looked up from germline, CDR1 is LGHNA and CDR2 is YNFKEQ. CDR3 size: 20 residues.

A remark on this clone: The same CDR3 arises from other DNA sequences in this sample as well. V and J are TRBV11-2 and TRBJ1-2; D gene ambiguous. V shed 1 base and J shed 0 bases, with 9 bases lying between them. In germline, CDR1 is SGHAT, CDR2 FQNNGV. The CDR3 has 15 residues. The CDR3 region is CASSLVQTTNYGYTF. As DNA, the CDR3 is TGTGCCAGCAGCTTAGTCCAGACAACTAACTATGGCTACACCTTC. Supplemented by reference TRBV11-2 and TRBJ1-2, the full variable domain reads EAGVAQSPRYKIIEKRQSVAFWCNPISGHATLYWYQQILGQGPKLLIQFQNNGVVDDSQLPKDRFSAERLKGVDSTLKIQPAKLEDSAVYLCASSLVQTTNYGYTFGSGTRLTVV.

This clone appeared a single time. The rearrangement joins TRBV27 to TRBJ2-1; D remains unclear. CDR1 is MNHEY, CDR2 SMNVEV, per germline (reference sequence). The CDR3 totals 15 residues. V was pared by 5 bases and J by 5 bases, with 16 bases between. The CDR3 DNA follows: TGTGCCAGCAGTGGGCGGTACGCATCAGACAATGAGCAGTTCTTC. Protein: CASSGRYASDNEQFF.